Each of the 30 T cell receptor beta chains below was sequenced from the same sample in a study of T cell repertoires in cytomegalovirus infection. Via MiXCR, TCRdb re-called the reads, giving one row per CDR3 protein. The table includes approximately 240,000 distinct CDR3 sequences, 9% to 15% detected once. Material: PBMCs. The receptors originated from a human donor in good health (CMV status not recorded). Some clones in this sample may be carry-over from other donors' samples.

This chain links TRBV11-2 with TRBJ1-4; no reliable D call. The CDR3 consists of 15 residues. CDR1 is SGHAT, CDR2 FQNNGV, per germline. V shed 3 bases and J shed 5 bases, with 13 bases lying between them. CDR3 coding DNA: TGTGCCAGCAGCTTCCGGGGAGTCCCCAATGAAAAACTGTTTTTT. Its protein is CASSFRGVPNEKLFF. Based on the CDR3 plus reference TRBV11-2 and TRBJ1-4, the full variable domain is EAGVAQSPRYKIIEKRQSVAFWCNPISGHATLYWYQQILGQGPKLLIQFQNNGVVDDSQLPKDRFSAERLKGVDSTLKIQPAKLEDSAVYLCASSFRGVPNEKLFFGSGTQLSVL.

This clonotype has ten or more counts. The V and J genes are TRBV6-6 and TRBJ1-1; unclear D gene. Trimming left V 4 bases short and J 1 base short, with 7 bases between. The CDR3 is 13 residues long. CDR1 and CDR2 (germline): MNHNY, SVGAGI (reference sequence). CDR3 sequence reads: CASSSFKNTEAFF. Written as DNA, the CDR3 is TGTGCCAGCAGTTCTTTCAAGAACACTGAAGCTTTCTTT.

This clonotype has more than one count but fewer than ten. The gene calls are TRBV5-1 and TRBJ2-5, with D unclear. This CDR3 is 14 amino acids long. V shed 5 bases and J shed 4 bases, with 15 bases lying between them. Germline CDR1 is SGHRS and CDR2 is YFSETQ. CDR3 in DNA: TGCGCCAGCAGTGGCGAAGTTCTGAGAGAGACCCAGTACTTC. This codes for CASSGEVLRETQYF.

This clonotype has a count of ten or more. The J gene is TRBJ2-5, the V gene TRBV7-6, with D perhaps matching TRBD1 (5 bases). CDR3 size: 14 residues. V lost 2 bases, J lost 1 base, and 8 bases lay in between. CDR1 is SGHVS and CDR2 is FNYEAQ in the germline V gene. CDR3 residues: CASSLLQAQETQYF. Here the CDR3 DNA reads TGTGCCAGCAGCTTACTACAGGCCCAAGAGACCCAGTACTTC. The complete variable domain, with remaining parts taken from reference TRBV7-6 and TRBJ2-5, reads GAGVSQSPRYKVTKRGQDVALRCDPISGHVSLYWYRQALGQGPEFLTYFNYEAQQDKSGLPNDRFSAERPEGSISTLTIQRTEQRDSAMYRCASSLLQAQETQYFGPGTRLLVL.

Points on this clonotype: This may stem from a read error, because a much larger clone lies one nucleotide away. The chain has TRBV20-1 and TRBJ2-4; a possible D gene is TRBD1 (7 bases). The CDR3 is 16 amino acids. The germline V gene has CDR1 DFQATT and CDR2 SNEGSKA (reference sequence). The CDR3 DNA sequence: TGCAGTGCAACTGATACAGGGGAGGAGGCCAAAGACATTCAGTACTTC. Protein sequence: CSATDTGEEAKDIQYF.

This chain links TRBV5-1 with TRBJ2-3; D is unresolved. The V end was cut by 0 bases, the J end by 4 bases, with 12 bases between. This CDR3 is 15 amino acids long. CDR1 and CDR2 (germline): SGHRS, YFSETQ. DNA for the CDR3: TGCGCCAGCAGCTTGGATTCTGTGGACGCAGATACGCAGTATTTT. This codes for CASSLDSVDADTQYF.

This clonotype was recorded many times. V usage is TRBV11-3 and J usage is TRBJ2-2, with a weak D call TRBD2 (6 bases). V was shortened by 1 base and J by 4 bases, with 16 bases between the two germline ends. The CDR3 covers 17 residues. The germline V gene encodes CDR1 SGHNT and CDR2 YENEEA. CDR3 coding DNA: TGTGCCAGCAGCTTAGCGACCGCACTAGCAGCCACCGGGGAGCTGTTTTTT. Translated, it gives CASSLATALAATGELFF.

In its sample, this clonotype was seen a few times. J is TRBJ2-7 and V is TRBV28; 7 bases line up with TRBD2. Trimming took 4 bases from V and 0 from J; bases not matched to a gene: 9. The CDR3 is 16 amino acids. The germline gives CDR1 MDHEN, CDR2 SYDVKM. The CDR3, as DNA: TGTGCCAGCAGTTCTCCACGGGGGGAGAGCTCCTACGAGCAGTACTTC. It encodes CASSSPRGESSYEQYF.

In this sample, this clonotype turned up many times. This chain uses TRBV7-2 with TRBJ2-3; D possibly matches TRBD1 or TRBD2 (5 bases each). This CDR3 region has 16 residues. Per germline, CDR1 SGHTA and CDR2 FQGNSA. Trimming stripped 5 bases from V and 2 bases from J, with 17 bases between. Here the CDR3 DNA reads TGTGCCAGCAGCCCCGGACCGCGAGGGGCCACAGATACGCAGTATTTT. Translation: CASSPGPRGATDTQYF.

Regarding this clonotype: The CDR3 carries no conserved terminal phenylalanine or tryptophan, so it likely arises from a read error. The CDR3 loop reads CASSFTPGSDAFL. CDR3 coding DNA: TGTGCCAGCAGCTTTACTCCGGGAAGTGATGCTTTCTTG. This chain connects TRBV5-3 to TRBJ1-1; D remains ambiguous. TRBV5-3 falls under the ORF class, with uncertain function. CDR3 length: 13 residues.

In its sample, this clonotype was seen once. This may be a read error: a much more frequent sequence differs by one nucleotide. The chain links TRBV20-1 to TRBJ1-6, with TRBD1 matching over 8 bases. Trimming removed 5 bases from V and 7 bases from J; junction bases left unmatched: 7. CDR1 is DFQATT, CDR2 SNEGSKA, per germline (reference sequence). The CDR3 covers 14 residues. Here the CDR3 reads CSAASRTGNSPLHF. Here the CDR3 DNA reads TGCAGTGCTGCCTCCAGGACAGGGAATTCACCCCTCCACTTT.

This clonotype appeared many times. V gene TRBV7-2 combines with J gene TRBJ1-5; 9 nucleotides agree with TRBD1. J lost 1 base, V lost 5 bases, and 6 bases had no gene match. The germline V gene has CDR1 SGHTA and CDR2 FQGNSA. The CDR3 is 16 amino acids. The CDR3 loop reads CASSKKGQGSNQPQHF. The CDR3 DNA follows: TGTGCCAGCAGCAAGAAGGGACAGGGCAGCAATCAGCCCCAGCATTTT. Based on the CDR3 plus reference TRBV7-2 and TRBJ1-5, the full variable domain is GAGVSQSPSNKVTEKGKDVELRCDPISGHTALYWYRQSLGQGLEFLIYFQGNSAPDKSGLPSDRFSAERTGGSVSTLTIQRTQQEDSAVYLCASSKKGQGSNQPQHFGDGTRLSIL.

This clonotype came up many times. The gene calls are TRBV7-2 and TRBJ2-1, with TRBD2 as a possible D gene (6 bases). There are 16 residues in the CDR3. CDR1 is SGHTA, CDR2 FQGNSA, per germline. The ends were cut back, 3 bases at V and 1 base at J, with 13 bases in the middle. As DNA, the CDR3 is TGTGCCAGCAGCTTCCTTTCCGGGAGTTCCTACAATGAGCAGTTCTTC. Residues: CASSFLSGSSYNEQFF.

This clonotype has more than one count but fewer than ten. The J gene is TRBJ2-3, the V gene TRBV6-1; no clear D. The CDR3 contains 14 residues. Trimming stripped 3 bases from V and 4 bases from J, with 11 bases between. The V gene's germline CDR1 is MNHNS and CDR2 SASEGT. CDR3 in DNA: TGTGCCAGCAGTGAGTCCCCCCGCGCAGATACGCAGTATTTT. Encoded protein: CASSESPRADTQYF.

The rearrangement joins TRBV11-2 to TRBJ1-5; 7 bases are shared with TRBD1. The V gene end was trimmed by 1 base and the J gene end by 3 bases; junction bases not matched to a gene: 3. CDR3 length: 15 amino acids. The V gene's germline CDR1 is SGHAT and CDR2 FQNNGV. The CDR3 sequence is CASSLGRGTNQPQHF. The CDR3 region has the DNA TGTGCCAGCAGCTTAGGCAGGGGGACCAATCAGCCCCAGCATTTT.

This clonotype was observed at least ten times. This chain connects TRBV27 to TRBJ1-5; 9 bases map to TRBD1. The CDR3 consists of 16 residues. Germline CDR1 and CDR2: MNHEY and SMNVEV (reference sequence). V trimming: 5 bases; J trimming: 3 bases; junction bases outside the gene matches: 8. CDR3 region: CASSPLWTGDNQPQHF. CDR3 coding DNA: TGTGCCAGCAGTCCACTATGGACAGGGGACAATCAGCCCCAGCATTTT.

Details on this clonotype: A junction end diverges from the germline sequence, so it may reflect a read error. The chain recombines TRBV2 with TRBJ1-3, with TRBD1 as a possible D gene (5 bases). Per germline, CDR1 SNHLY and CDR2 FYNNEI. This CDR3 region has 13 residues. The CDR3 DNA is TGTGCCAGCAGCAATCAAGACGAAGGGGCGCCCTTTTTT. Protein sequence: CASSNQDEGAPFF.

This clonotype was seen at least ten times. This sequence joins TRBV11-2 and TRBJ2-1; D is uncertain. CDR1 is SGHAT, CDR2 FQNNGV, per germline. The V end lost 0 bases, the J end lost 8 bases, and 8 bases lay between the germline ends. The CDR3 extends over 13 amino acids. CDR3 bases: TGTGCCAGCAGCTTAGACTTACGGGATGAGCAGTTCTTC. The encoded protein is CASSLDLRDEQFF.

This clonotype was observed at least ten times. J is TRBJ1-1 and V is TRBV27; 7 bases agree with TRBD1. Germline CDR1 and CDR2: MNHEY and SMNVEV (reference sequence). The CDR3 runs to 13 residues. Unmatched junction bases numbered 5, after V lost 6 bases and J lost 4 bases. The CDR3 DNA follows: TGTGCCAGCAGCCCAGACAGGGTCACTGAAGCTTTCTTT. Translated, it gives CASSPDRVTEAFF.

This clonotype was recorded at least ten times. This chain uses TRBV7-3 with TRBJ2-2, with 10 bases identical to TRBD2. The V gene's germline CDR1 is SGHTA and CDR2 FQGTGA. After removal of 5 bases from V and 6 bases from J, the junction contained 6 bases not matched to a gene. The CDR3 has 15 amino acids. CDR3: CASSPLAGEAGELFF. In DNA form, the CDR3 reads TGTGCCAGCAGCCCTCTAGCGGGAGAGGCCGGGGAGCTGTTTTTT.

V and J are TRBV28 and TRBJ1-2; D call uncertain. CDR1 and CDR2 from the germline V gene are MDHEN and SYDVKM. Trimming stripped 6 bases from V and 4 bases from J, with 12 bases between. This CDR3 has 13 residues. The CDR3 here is CASRTGGLYGYTF. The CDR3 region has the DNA TGTGCCAGCAGGACGGGTGGCCTCTATGGCTACACCTTC.

CDR3 amino acids: CASSPEGLTDTQYF. CDR3 in DNA: TGTGCCAGCAGTCCCGAGGGCCTCACAGATACGCAGTATTTT. V gene TRBV7-4 combines with J gene TRBJ2-3; D is possibly TRBD2 (5 bases). The length of the CDR3 is 14 residues. Per germline, CDR1 SGHVT and CDR2 SQSDAQ. Trimming left V 6 bases short and J 2 bases short, with 12 bases between.

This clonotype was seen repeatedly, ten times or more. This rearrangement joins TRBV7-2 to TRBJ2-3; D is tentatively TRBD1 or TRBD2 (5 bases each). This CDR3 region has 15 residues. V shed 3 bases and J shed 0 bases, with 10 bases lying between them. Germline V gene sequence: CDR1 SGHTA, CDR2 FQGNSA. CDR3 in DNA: TGTGCCAGCAGCTTCAGGGACGGGAGCACAGATACGCAGTATTTT. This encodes CASSFRDGSTDTQYF.

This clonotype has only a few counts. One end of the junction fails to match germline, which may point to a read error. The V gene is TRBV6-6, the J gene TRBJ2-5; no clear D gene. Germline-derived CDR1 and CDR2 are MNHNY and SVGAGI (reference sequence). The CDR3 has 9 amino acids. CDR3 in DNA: TGTGCCATCCAAAAGACCCAGTACTTC. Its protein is CAIQKTQYF.

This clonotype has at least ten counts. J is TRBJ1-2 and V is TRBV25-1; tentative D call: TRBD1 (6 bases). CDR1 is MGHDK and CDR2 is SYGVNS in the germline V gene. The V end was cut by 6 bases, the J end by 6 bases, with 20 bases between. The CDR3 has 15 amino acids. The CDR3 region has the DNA TGTGCCAGCAGCGCTGATAAAACAGGGTTGGATGGCTACACCTTC. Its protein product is CASSADKTGLDGYTF.

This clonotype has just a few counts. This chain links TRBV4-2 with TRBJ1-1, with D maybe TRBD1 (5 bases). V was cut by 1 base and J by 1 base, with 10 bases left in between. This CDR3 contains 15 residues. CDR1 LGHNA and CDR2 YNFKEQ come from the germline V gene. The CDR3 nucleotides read TGTGCCAGCAGCCAAGTTGGGGCAGAGAACACTGAAGCTTTCTTT. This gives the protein CASSQVGAENTEAFF.

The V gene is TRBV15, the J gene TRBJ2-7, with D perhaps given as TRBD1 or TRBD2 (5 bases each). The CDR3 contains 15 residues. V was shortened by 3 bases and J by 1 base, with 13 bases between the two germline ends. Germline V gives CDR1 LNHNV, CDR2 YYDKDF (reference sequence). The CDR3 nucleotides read TGTGCCACCAGCAGGGGGGACGGGATGTCCTACGAGCAGTACTTC. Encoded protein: CATSRGDGMSYEQYF.

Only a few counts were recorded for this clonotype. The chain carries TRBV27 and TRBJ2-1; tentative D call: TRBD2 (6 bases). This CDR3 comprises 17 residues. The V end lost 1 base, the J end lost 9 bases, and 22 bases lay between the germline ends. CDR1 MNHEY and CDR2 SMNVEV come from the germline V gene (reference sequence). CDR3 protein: CASSLFGRGVATAEQFF. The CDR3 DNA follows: TGTGCCAGCAGTTTATTTGGGCGGGGTGTAGCGACTGCTGAGCAGTTCTTC.

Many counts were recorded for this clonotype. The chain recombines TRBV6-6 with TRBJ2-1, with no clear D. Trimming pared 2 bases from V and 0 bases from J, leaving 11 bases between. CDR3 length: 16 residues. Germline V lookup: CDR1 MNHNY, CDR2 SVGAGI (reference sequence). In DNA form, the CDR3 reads TGTGCCAGCAGTTACCGGACGGAGAGCTCCTACAATGAGCAGTTCTTC. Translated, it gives CASSYRTESSYNEQFF.

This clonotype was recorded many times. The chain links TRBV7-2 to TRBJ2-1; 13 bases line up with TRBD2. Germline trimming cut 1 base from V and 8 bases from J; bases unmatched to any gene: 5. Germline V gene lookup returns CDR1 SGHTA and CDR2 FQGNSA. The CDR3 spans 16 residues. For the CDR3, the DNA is TGTGCCAGCAGCTTAGAAGGGACTAGCGGGGTAGATGAGCAGTTCTTC. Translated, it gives CASSLEGTSGVDEQFF.